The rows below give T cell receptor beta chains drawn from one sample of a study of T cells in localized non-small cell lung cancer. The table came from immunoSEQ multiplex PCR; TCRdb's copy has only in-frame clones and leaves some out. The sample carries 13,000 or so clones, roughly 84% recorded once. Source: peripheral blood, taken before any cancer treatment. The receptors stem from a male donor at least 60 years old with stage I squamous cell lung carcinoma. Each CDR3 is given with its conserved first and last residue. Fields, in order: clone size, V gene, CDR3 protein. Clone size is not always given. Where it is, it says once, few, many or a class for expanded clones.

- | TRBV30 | CAWSPGGGLETQYF
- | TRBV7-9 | CASSVEGYEQYF
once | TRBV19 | CASRETDTDTQYF
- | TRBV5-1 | CASSPTGIQETQYF
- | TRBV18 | CASSPGRQWPQHF
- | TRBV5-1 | CASSRDRSYNYGYTF
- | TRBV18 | CASSLTGPPQPQHF
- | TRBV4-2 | CASSTGTAISGANVLTF
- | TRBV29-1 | CSVTSGGTYEQYF
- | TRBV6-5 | CASRPGGSSYNEQFF
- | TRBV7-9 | CASSPGRGEEKLFF
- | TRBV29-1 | CSGGENEKLFF
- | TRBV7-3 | CASSLIPLTSGYTGELFF
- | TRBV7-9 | CASSVLTGPPQPQHF
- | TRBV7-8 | CASSLAGLADNEQFF
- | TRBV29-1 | CSVRQGTSSYNEQFF
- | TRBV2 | CASSPNPGTGNGYTF
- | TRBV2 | CASSADSLAGETQYF
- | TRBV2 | CASSRGPGETQYF
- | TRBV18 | CASSPRASGNNEQFF
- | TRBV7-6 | CASSLAPPSGRVEQFF
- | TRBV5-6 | CASSLSPPSYEQYF
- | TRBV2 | CASSGAGGGTEAFF
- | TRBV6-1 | CASNMDYPNTGELFF
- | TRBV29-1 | CSATGFAGAYNEQFF
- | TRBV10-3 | CAISELVSSYNEQFF
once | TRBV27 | CASSSGRVVYEQYF
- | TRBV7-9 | CASSPAVWGEETGELFF
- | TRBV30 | CAWSVQPGGEQYF
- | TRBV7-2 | CASSLERRDSGRIDNEQFF
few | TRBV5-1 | CASSLERDNNEQFF
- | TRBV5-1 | CASSLPGGDTDTQYF
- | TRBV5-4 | CASRTGGADTEAFF
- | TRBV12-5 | CASGISAGHSGNTIYF
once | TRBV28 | CASSWPGTSGLSYEQYF
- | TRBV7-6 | CASSALTSTGELFF
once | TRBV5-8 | CASSRTILARPGDNEQFF
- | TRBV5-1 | CASSLSGGSSYNEQFF
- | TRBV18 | CASSPPGLAGGGEQFF
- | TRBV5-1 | CASSQGHLYEQYF
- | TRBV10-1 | CASSAGGGGNYNEQFF
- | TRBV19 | CASALGASGANVLTF
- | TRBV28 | CASSPLLGSGRNEQYF
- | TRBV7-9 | CASSITAGAESIYNEQFF
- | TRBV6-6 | CASSPLGRGVYEQYF
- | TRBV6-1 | CASSISGTNQPQHF
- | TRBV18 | CASSPGMVGDNEQFF
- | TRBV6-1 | CASSLGVGDQPQHF
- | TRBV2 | CASRRRGELFF
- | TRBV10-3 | CAIRADLSGNTIYF